This entry lists 5 T cell receptor beta chains sequenced from one sample in a study of blood T cell repertoires in COVID-19 (dated by TCRdb to about 2020). The receptor library was made with the immunoSEQ multiplex PCR assay. TCRdb obtained this table from immuneACCESS and retained in-frame rearrangements with V and J assigned. These tables miss some clones; where compared with another copy, unresolved V genes account for less than half of the shortfall, and the remainder is unexplained. Counted in this sample were about 55,000 clones; 75% to 90% of them appeared once. Of the sample, roughly 16% falls within the top ten clones. Sequenced input: peripheral blood. The receptors originated from a human donor in a cohort sampled during active COVID-19.

The rearrangement links TRBV29-1 to TRBJ1-2, with D hard to call. Deletions cut 7 bases from V and 7 bases from J, with 22 bases between. Germline V gene sequence: CDR1 SQVTM, CDR2 ANQGSEA. The CDR3 has 14 residues. CDR3 DNA: TGCAGCGCCCCAACACCTCCCAACGGGGTTGGCTACACCTTC. Translated, it gives CSAPTPPNGVGYTF.

The chain uses TRBV7-8 and TRBJ1-3; D might be TRBD1 (5 bases). V was clipped by 1 base and J by 11 bases, with 9 bases between them. From germline, CDR1 is SGHVS and CDR2 FQNEAQ. The CDR3 is made up of 12 amino acids. CDR3 sequence reads: CASSLETAAIYF. The CDR3 DNA sequence: TGTGCCAGCAGCTTAGAGACAGCCGCCATATATTTT.

For this clone: The identical CDR3 is also encoded by other nucleotide sequences in the sample. V gene TRBV27 combines with J gene TRBJ2-7, with 7 positions matching TRBD1. The CDR3 loop spans 14 amino acids. V lost 1 base to trimming and J lost 0 bases; unmatched junction nucleotides: 0. Germline V CDR1 and CDR2: MNHEY, SMNVEV (reference sequence). CDR3 residues: CASSLYRGSYEQYF. The CDR3 DNA reads TGTGCCAGCAGTTTATACAGGGGCTCCTACGAGCAGTACTTC.

V usage is TRBV28 and J usage is TRBJ2-3; 8 nucleotides line up with TRBD1. The CDR3 length is 15 residues. Germline V gene lookup returns CDR1 MDHEN and CDR2 SYDVKM. Trimming took 5 bases from V and 4 from J; bases not matched to a gene: 8. CDR3 in DNA: TGTGCCAGCAGTGATTCAGGGGGCGCAGCAGATACGCAGTATTTT. Translation gives CASSDSGGAADTQYF. Supplemented by reference TRBV28 and TRBJ2-3, the full variable domain reads DVKVTQSSRYLVKRTGEKVFLECVQDMDHENMFWYRQDPGLGLRLIYFSYDVKMKEKGDIPEGYSVSREKKERFSLILESASTNQTSMYLCASSDSGGAADTQYFGPGTRLTVL.

V and J are TRBV19 and TRBJ2-6; a weak D match, TRBD1 (5 bases). There are 15 residues in the CDR3. V lost 4 bases, J lost 0 bases, and 7 bases lay in between. Germline V gives CDR1 LNHDA, CDR2 SQIVND (reference sequence). DNA of the CDR3: TGTGCCAGTAGTACAGGGCGCTCTGGGGCCAACGTCCTGACTTTC. It codes for CASSTGRSGANVLTF.